This is a list of T cell receptor beta chains from one sample in a study of vaccination and CD4 T cells after COVID-19. Each CDR3 protein gets one entry after TCRdb re-called the PCR reads with MiXCR. The sample lists approximately 12,000 distinct CDR3 sequences; more than 55% were seen once. What these receptors recognize is not known. The sequencing input was CD4+ T cells from blood, cultured in vitro. All receptors derive from a human donor who had recovered from COVID-19. Each CDR3 is given with its conserved first and last residue. D genes are given only for firm matches. Part of the rows lack a size; the others show once, few, many or a class for expanded clones.

D	V	J	size	DNA	CDR3
.	TRBV4-3	TRBJ1-6	.	TGCGCCAGCAGCCAAGATCCGGAAAATGGCGGTAGCTCCTATAATTCACCCCTCCACTTT	CASSQDPENGGSSYNSPLHF
.	TRBV27	TRBJ2-6	few	TGTGCCAGCAGGTCAGGGACGTCTGGGGCCAACGTCCTGACTTTC	CASRSGTSGANVLTF
TRBD2	TRBV7-3	TRBJ2-1	.	TGTGCCAGCAGCCCTACTCCTAGCGGGGTATACAATGAGCAGTTCTTC	CASSPTPSGVYNEQFF
TRBD2	TRBV20-1	TRBJ2-5	.	TGCAGTGCTAGTAGCGGGAAGGCAGGTTCCGAGACCCAGTACTTC	CSASSGKAGSETQYF
.	TRBV2	TRBJ1-2	.	TGTGCCAGCAAGAGGAAGTCTAACTATGGCTACACCTTC	CASKRKSNYGYTF
TRBD1	TRBV6-1	TRBJ2-3	few	TGTGCCAGCAGGGAGACCGGGACAGGGACATATACGCAGTATTTT	CASRETGTGTYTQYF
TRBD1	TRBV6-8	TRBJ2-3	few	TGTGCCAGCCATGTCGGGCAGGGGGAAGTCGGCCGGTATTTT	CASHVGQGEVGRYF
.	TRBV7-6	TRBJ2-1	once	TGTGCCAGCAGCTTACAAGCGGTACTCTACAATGAGCAGTTCTTC	CASSLQAVLYNEQFF
.	TRBV20-1	TRBJ1-5	few	TGCAGTGCTAGATTGGTGTCCTCGAGCAATCAGCCCCAGCATTTT	CSARLVSSSNQPQHF
.	TRBV12-3/TRBV12-4	TRBJ2-2	once	TGTGCCAGCAGTTTACTCGGTCACACCGGGGAGCTGTTTTTT	CASSLLGHTGELFF
TRBD2	TRBV6-1	TRBJ2-7	once	TGTGCCACGGGGACTAGCGGGATATACGAGCAGTACTTC	CATGTSGIYEQYF
.	TRBV29-1	TRBJ1-2	.	TGCAGCGTTTTCTCATATGGCTACACCTTC	CSVFSYGYTF
TRBD1	TRBV6-2/TRBV6-3	TRBJ2-3	.	TGTGCCAGCAGCCCGACAGGGGGTGGGACAGATACGCAGTATTTT	CASSPTGGGTDTQYF
TRBD1	TRBV27	TRBJ1-5	few	TGTGCCAGCAGTAAGACAGGGAATCAGCCCCAGCATTTT	CASSKTGNQPQHF
.	TRBV20-1	TRBJ1-5	few	TGCAGTGTAGGGGCCTCCCGGAATCAGCCCCAGCATTTT	CSVGASRNQPQHF
TRBD2	TRBV7-6	TRBJ2-5	few	TGTGCCAGCAGCTTAGGGCTAGCGGGAAAAGAGACCCAGTACTTC	CASSLGLAGKETQYF
.	TRBV2	TRBJ2-2	.	TGTGCCAGCAGGGGGCAGGGTTGGTACACCGGGGAGCTGTTTTTT	CASRGQGWYTGELFF
.	TRBV7-6	TRBJ1-2	.	TGTGCCAGCAGCTTAGACAACTATGGCTACACCTTC	CASSLDNYGYTF
TRBD1	TRBV4-3	TRBJ2-5	.	TGCGCCAGCAGCGGCACCGACAGGGGGTGGGAGACCCAGTACTTC	CASSGTDRGWETQYF
.	TRBV30	TRBJ1-2	few	TGTGCCTCCCACCGGGGGTTGGGTGGCTACACCTTC	CASHRGLGGYTF
.	TRBV4-2	TRBJ2-7	.	TGTGCCAGCAGCCAAGACACCTACGAGCAGTACTTC	CASSQDTYEQYF
.	TRBV6-2/TRBV6-3	TRBJ2-5	.	TGTGCCAGCAGTTACTCCGCAGGGTGGGAGACCCAGTACTTC	CASSYSAGWETQYF
.	TRBV19	TRBJ2-5	.	TGTGCCAGTAGTATAGTACCCGGGGATAGGGAGACCCAGTACTTC	CASSIVPGDRETQYF
.	TRBV20-1	TRBJ2-4	few	TGCAGTGCTAGTTTAACTTTCCCCATTCAGTACTTC	CSASLTFPIQYF
TRBD1	TRBV7-2	TRBJ1-5	.	TGTGCCAGCAGCTTCTTTGCGGGACAGAATCAGCCCCAGCATTTT	CASSFFAGQNQPQHF
.	TRBV6-2/TRBV6-3	TRBJ2-7	few	TGTGCCAGCAGTTACAATCCGTCTAGCGCTATTACCTACGAGCAGTACTTC	CASSYNPSSAITYEQYF
TRBD2	TRBV10-3	TRBJ2-3	.	TGTGCCATCAGTGACACTAGCGAAACAGATACGCAGTATTTT	CAISDTSETDTQYF
TRBD2	TRBV20-1	TRBJ2-1	.	TGCAGTGCTACCAGACCCGGGAGGGCCAACAATGAGCAGTTCTTC	CSATRPGRANNEQFF
.	TRBV6-1	TRBJ2-3	.	TGTGCCAGCAGTGTCGAGGCGCCAGATACGCAGTATTTT	CASSVEAPDTQYF
.	TRBV28	TRBJ1-2	.	TGTGCCAGCAGGACAGGTTCATTTGGCTACACCTTC	CASRTGSFGYTF